Following are 17 T cell receptor beta chains from one sample sequenced in a study of blood T cell repertoires in COVID-19. Libraries were prepared by immunoSEQ multiplex PCR; TCRdb keeps only in-frame clonotypes and omits some of them. The sample lists about 100,000 clones; about 80% were seen once. Sample: peripheral blood. The receptors originated from a woman of 80 years or more with active or convalescent COVID-19.

V is TRBV9 and J is TRBJ1-6; D remains ambiguous. The CDR3 runs 14 residues. Germline assignment: CDR1 SGDLS and CDR2 YYNGEE. Trimming shortened V by 0 bases and J by 8 bases, and 9 bases separated the two germline ends. The CDR3 DNA sequence: TGTGCCAGCAGCGTAGGTCCGCGGGATTCACCCCTCCACTTT. Translated: CASSVGPRDSPLHF.

The gene calls are TRBV7-2 and TRBJ2-5; 9 positions agree with TRBD2. CDR3 length: 15 residues. With V trimmed by 3 bases and J by 2 bases, 4 bases remained unmatched. Germline V gene sequence: CDR1 SGHTA, CDR2 FQGNSA. This CDR3 is CASSLRAGGQETQYF. The CDR3, as DNA: TGTGCCAGCAGCTTGAGGGCGGGGGGGCAAGAGACCCAGTACTTC.

The rearrangement joins TRBV4-1 to TRBJ2-7; TRBD1 might be the D (5 bases). V lost 1 base to trimming and J lost 3 bases, with 13 bases between them. Germline loops: CDR1 MGHRA, CDR2 YSYEKL. This CDR3 region has 15 residues. Written as DNA, the CDR3 is TGCGCCAGCAGCCAAGGAGCAGGGATTGGCTACGAGCAGTACTTC. Translating gives CASSQGAGIGYEQYF.

This chain uses TRBV15 with TRBJ1-5; TRBD1 aligns across 7 bases. Germline CDR1 reads LNHNV; CDR2 reads YYDKDF (reference sequence). V was clipped by 3 bases and J by 7 bases; unmatched bases: 9. This CDR3 contains 15 residues. The CDR3, as DNA: TGTGCCACCAGCAGGGGACAGACCCCGGAGCAGCCCCAGCATTTT. Encoded protein: CATSRGQTPEQPQHF.

This clone was seen a handful of times. CDR3 sequence reads: CASSLVAGNYEQYF. In DNA form, the CDR3 reads TGTGCCAGCAGCTTGGTAGCGGGAAACTACGAGCAGTACTTC. This sequence joins TRBV7-3 and TRBJ2-7, with TRBD2 matching over 8 bases. Germline V gives CDR1 SGHTA, CDR2 FQGTGA. V shed 3 bases, J shed 3 bases, and the junction held 4 bases outside the gene matches. CDR3 size: 14 residues.

The chain links TRBV28 to TRBJ2-1; 8 bases agree with TRBD1. Germline assignment: CDR1 MDHEN and CDR2 SYDVKM. CDR3 length: 17 residues. After removal of 6 bases from V and 5 bases from J, the junction contained 15 bases not matched to a gene. The DNA for the CDR3 is TGTGCCAGCAGCCTCCCCCTTGACAGGGGTAGAGACAATGAGCAGTTCTTC. The encoded protein is CASSLPLDRGRDNEQFF.

The chain is built from TRBV28 and TRBJ2-1; TRBD2 agrees at 8 bases. The V and J ends lost 4 bases and 9 bases, in that order; junction bases with no gene match: 14. The CDR3 spans 16 residues. Germline values: CDR1 MDHEN, CDR2 SYDVKM. CDR3 DNA sequence: TGTGCCAGCAGTTCCCCCGGGACTAGTTTATCGGGTGAGCAGTTCTTC. Its translation: CASSSPGTSLSGEQFF.

V usage is TRBV11-1 and J usage is TRBJ1-4, with TRBD1 identical over 8 bases. Germline V gene sequence: CDR1 SGHAT, CDR2 FQDESV (reference sequence). The J segment lost 1 base and the V segment lost 3 bases, leaving 1 base of the junction unmatched. This CDR3 is 15 amino acids long. CDR3 residues: CASSFRGQTNEKLFF. CDR3 coding DNA: TGTGCCAGCAGCTTCAGGGGGCAAACTAATGAAAAACTGTTTTTT.

This chain uses TRBV6-1 with TRBJ2-7; unclear D gene. The CDR3 extends over 16 amino acids. V was pared by 3 bases and J by 0 bases, with 15 bases between. From germline, CDR1 is MNHNS and CDR2 SASEGT. The CDR3 region has the DNA TGTGCCAGCAGTGATTTGTTAGCTTTGAGCTCCTACGAGCAGTACTTC. Its protein is CASSDLLALSSYEQYF.

The chain has TRBV9 and TRBJ2-3; TRBD1 might be the D (5 bases). The ends were cut back, 3 bases at V and 2 bases at J, with 7 bases in the middle. Germline loops: CDR1 SGDLS, CDR2 YYNGEE. This CDR3 comprises 13 residues. CDR3 region: CASSAQVTDTQYF. The CDR3 coding sequence is TGTGCCAGCAGCGCACAGGTCACAGATACGCAGTATTTT.

The chain joins TRBV7-2 to TRBJ1-3; D perhaps matches TRBD1 (5 bases). The ends were cut back, 0 bases at V and 0 bases at J, with 12 bases in the middle. Germline values: CDR1 SGHTA, CDR2 FQGNSA. The CDR3 consists of 17 residues. The CDR3 protein is CASSLAGTPSSGNTIYF. The CDR3 nucleotides are TGTGCCAGCAGCTTAGCCGGGACTCCGAGCTCTGGAAACACCATATATTTT. Complete variable domain (other parts from reference TRBV7-2 and TRBJ1-3): GAGVSQSPSNKVTEKGKDVELRCDPISGHTALYWYRQSLGQGLEFLIYFQGNSAPDKSGLPSDRFSAERTGGSVSTLTIQRTQQEDSAVYLCASSLAGTPSSGNTIYFGEGSWLTVV.

This chain uses TRBV19 with TRBJ1-5, with TRBD1 identical over 8 bases. Germline CDR1 LNHDA, CDR2 SQIVND (reference sequence). The CDR3 spans 15 residues. V lost 5 bases and J lost 5; bases outside the gene matches: 8. The DNA of the CDR3 is TGTGCCAGTAGTGACACAGGGGGGAACTATCAGCCCCAGCATTTT. Amino acids: CASSDTGGNYQPQHF.

This sequence joins TRBV5-1 and TRBJ2-1; 12 nucleotides align to TRBD2. The CDR3 has 15 residues. Germline loops: CDR1 SGHRS, CDR2 YFSETQ. J lost 8 bases, V lost 1 base, and 4 bases had no gene match. The CDR3 nucleotides are TGCGCCAGCAGCTTGCCTAGCGGGAGGGATGATGAGCAGTTCTTC. Encoded protein: CASSLPSGRDDEQFF. The full variable domain, rest sourced from reference TRBV5-1 and TRBJ2-1, is KAGVTQTPRYLIKTRGQQVTLSCSPISGHRSVSWYQQTPGQGLQFLFEYFSETQRNKGNFPGRFSGRQFSNSRSEMNVSTLELGDSALYLCASSLPSGRDDEQFFGPGTRLTVL.

The CDR3 protein is CASSPLRLSSYNEQFF. The CDR3 DNA follows: TGTGCCAGCTCCCCGTTGCGGTTAAGCTCCTACAATGAGCAGTTCTTC. The rearrangement uses TRBV18 and TRBJ2-1; no clear D. CDR3 size: 16 residues. Looked up from germline, CDR1 is KGHSH and CDR2 is LQKENI. V dropped 6 bases and J dropped 0 bases, with 15 bases sitting between them.

The V and J genes are TRBV27 and TRBJ1-1; D unclear. Looked up from germline, CDR1 is MNHEY and CDR2 is SMNVEV (reference sequence). This CDR3 comprises 15 residues. V was clipped by 5 bases and J by 1 base, with 14 bases between them. The CDR3 sequence is CASSPSTARNTEAFF. Written as DNA, the CDR3 is TGTGCCAGCAGTCCCTCTACAGCCAGGAACACTGAAGCTTTCTTT.

The chain combines TRBV27 with TRBJ2-2; D gene uncertain. V lost 3 bases and J lost 3, with 5 bases in between. Germline CDR1 MNHEY, CDR2 SMNVEV (reference sequence). There are 13 residues in the CDR3. This CDR3 is CASSFGHTGELFF. The CDR3 coding sequence is TGTGCCAGCAGTTTCGGTCACACCGGGGAGCTGTTTTTT.

V usage is TRBV19 and J usage is TRBJ1-2, with D tentatively TRBD1 (5 bases). The CDR3 has 13 amino acids. Per the germline V gene, CDR1 is LNHDA and CDR2 is SQIVND (reference sequence). V was shortened by 2 bases and J by 8 bases, with 12 bases between the two germline ends. This CDR3 reads CASSIWGQGGYTF. The CDR3 DNA is TGTGCCAGTAGTATATGGGGCCAGGGCGGCTACACCTTC. Looking up the rest from reference TRBV19 and TRBJ1-2 gives the full variable domain: DGGITQSPKYLFRKEGQNVTLSCEQNLNHDAMYWYRQDPGQGLRLIYYSQIVNDFQKGDIAEGYSVSREKKESFPLTVTSAQKNPTAFYLCASSIWGQGGYTFGSGTRLTVV.